The 24 T cell receptor beta chains below were found in one sample sequenced in a study of T cells after yellow fever vaccination. TCRdb fed the 5' RACE reads into MiXCR, producing one record per CDR3 protein. The data show 200,000 to 250,000 distinct CDR3 sequences, less than 3.5% seen once. Source: CD4+ T cells sorted from PBMCs, taken 10 days after the yellow fever booster vaccination. Source of these receptors: a man aged 18-30 years who received the YFV17D yellow fever vaccine.

This clonotype was seen at least ten times. This sequence joins TRBV18 and TRBJ2-7; D is unclear. This CDR3 spans 14 amino acids. V gave up 0 bases and J gave up 0 bases, with 6 bases separating them. The germline V gene encodes CDR1 KGHSH and CDR2 LQKENI. DNA of the CDR3: TGTGCCAGCTCACCACCTTACACCTCCTACGAGCAGTACTTC. This codes for CASSPPYTSYEQYF. The entire variable domain, with the rest obtained from reference TRBV18 and TRBJ2-7, is as follows: NAGVMQNPRHLVRRRGQEARLRCSPMKGHSHVYWYRQLPEEGLKFMVYLQKENIIDESGMPKERFSAEFPKEGPSILRIQQVVRGDSAAYFCASSPPYTSYEQYFGPGTRLTVT.

This clonotype was seen at least ten times. The chain links TRBV7-2 to TRBJ1-2; 7 nucleotides align to TRBD1. The CDR3 is 13 residues long. Germline V gives CDR1 SGHTA, CDR2 FQGNSA. The V and J ends lost 5 bases and 4 bases, in that order; junction bases with no gene match: 4. CDR3 residues: CASSPQGVYGYTF. The CDR3 bases are TGTGCCAGCAGCCCTCAGGGGGTCTATGGCTACACCTTC.

This clonotype has only a few counts. The chain employs TRBV7-3 and TRBJ1-4; the D gene is possibly TRBD1 (5 bases). This CDR3 is 13 amino acids long. Germline assignment: CDR1 SGHTA and CDR2 FQGTGA. Trimming shortened V by 3 bases and J by 11 bases, and 13 bases separated the two germline ends. The CDR3 is CASSFRRGGKLFF. Written as DNA, the CDR3 is TGTGCCAGCAGCTTCCGGAGGGGCGGGAAACTGTTTTTT.

This clonotype was counted ten times or more. V usage is TRBV5-4 and J usage is TRBJ2-1; D call uncertain. The germline gives CDR1 SGHNT, CDR2 YYREEE (reference sequence). The CDR3 has 11 amino acids. V was clipped by 2 bases and J by 6 bases, with 3 bases between them. As DNA, the CDR3 is TGTGCCAGCAGCTTTATCAATGAGCAGTTCTTC. It encodes CASSFINEQFF.

This clonotype was seen a handful of times. The V and J genes are TRBV6-5 and TRBJ1-6; a possible D gene is TRBD1 (6 bases). Trimming took off 10 bases at V and 7 bases at J, with 17 bases between the two ends. CDR3 length equals 14 residues. Germline CDR1 MNHEY, CDR2 SVGAGI. In DNA, the CDR3 is TGTGCCACCGGAGATAGGGGGTGGAATTCACCCCTCCACTTT. Translating gives CATGDRGWNSPLHF.

The rearrangement links TRBV11-3 to TRBJ2-5; TRBD2 aligns across 11 bases. In germline, CDR1 is SGHNT, CDR2 YENEEA. This CDR3 is built from 16 residues. Unmatched junction bases numbered 10, after V lost 5 bases and J lost 5 bases. The CDR3 nucleotides are TGTGCCAGCAGCCCAGGGTCTAGCGGGGGGTTTGAGACCCAGTACTTC. Its protein product is CASSPGSSGGFETQYF.

V usage is TRBV5-4 and J usage is TRBJ2-3; unclear D gene. Between the trimmed V and J ends, which lost 4 bases and 2 bases, there was a span of 8 bases. Germline-derived CDR1 and CDR2 are SGHNT and YYREEE (reference sequence). This CDR3 has 13 residues. In DNA form, the CDR3 reads TGTGCCAGCAGCCCGGGCTACACAGATACGCAGTATTTT. This codes for CASSPGYTDTQYF.

This clonotype showed up many times. The chain combines TRBV18 with TRBJ2-7, with 7 bases identical to TRBD1. This CDR3 is built from 13 residues. CDR1 KGHSH and CDR2 LQKENI come from the germline V gene. Germline trimming cut 9 bases from V and 1 base from J; bases unmatched to any gene: 6. In DNA, the CDR3 is TGTGCCAGTGACTCGGGACAGTCCTACGAGCAGTACTTC. Its translation: CASDSGQSYEQYF.

This clonotype has at least ten counts. The chain carries TRBV20-1 and TRBJ1-6, with D uncertain. CDR3 length: 13 residues. V was trimmed by 4 bases and J by 7 bases, leaving 11 bases between them. From germline, CDR1 is DFQATT and CDR2 SNEGSKA (reference sequence). The CDR3 reads CSANFGPNSPLHF. CDR3 sequence (DNA): TGCAGTGCTAACTTCGGGCCCAATTCACCCCTCCACTTT.

Ten or more counts support this clonotype. This chain connects TRBV19 to TRBJ2-7; D call uncertain. V dropped 4 bases and J dropped 6 bases, with 19 bases sitting between them. The CDR3 contains 15 residues. The germline V gene has CDR1 LNHDA and CDR2 SQIVND (reference sequence). DNA for the CDR3: TGTGCCAGTAGTAGAAAGGCGGTCGGGCTCCTCGAGCAGTACTTC. Protein product: CASSRKAVGLLEQYF.

This clonotype has ten or more counts. The genes are TRBV5-1 and TRBJ2-5, with 8 bases that match TRBD2. The ends lost 4 bases at V and 10 bases at J; junction bases unmatched: 15. The CDR3 is made up of 15 amino acids. The germline V gene has CDR1 SGHRS and CDR2 YFSETQ. The CDR3 region is CASSITAGEPGGQYF. DNA of the CDR3: TGCGCCAGCAGCATTACAGCGGGGGAGCCGGGGGGCCAGTACTTC. The whole variable domain, filled in from reference TRBV5-1 and TRBJ2-5, reads KAGVTQTPRYLIKTRGQQVTLSCSPISGHRSVSWYQQTPGQGLQFLFEYFSETQRNKGNFPGRFSGRQFSNSRSEMNVSTLELGDSALYLCASSITAGEPGGQYFGPGTRLLVL.

The J gene is TRBJ2-3, the V gene TRBV6-5; weak D call: TRBD2 (6 bases). V lost 9 bases and J 4 bases, leaving 20 bases between the germline ends. Germline V gene sequence: CDR1 MNHEY, CDR2 SVGAGI. This CDR3 is built from 15 residues. CDR3 coding DNA: TGTGCCAGAAGTACGGGACTGCCGCCTGCAGATACGCAGTATTTT. Its protein is CARSTGLPPADTQYF.

V is TRBV2 and J is TRBJ2-7; D remains ambiguous. V was pared by 7 bases and J by 0 bases, with 13 bases between. The CDR3 totals 14 residues. Germline CDR1 reads SNHLY; CDR2 reads FYNNEI. In DNA form, the CDR3 reads TGTGCCAGCAAAAAGGACCGCCACTCCTACGAGCAGTACGTC. It yields the protein CASKKDRHSYEQYV.

This clonotype came up a few times. CDR3 amino acids: CASSVFSQETQYF. The CDR3 DNA reads TGTGCCAGCAGTGTTTTCTCCCAAGAGACCCAGTACTTC. The chain uses TRBV2 and TRBJ2-5; D not resolved. V was pared by 4 bases and J by 1 base, with 7 bases between. CDR3 length: 13 amino acids. Germline V gives CDR1 SNHLY, CDR2 FYNNEI. Looking up the rest from reference TRBV2 and TRBJ2-5 gives the full variable domain: EPEVTQTPSHQVTQMGQEVILRCVPISNHLYFYWYRQILGQKVEFLVSFYNNEISEKSEIFDDQFSVERPDGSNFTLKIRSTKLEDSAMYFCASSVFSQETQYFGPGTRLLVL.

A few counts support this clonotype. V usage is TRBV11-3 and J usage is TRBJ2-7, with D tentatively TRBD2 (5 bases). Trimming took 5 bases from V and 7 from J, leaving 9 bases between them. Germline CDR1 is SGHNT and CDR2 is YENEEA. The CDR3 is 11 amino acids. In nucleotides, the CDR3 is TGTGCCAGCAGCAAAACGGGGGAGCAGTACTTC. Translated: CASSKTGEQYF.

The chain couples TRBV27 to TRBJ1-1, with TRBD1 matching over 9 bases. V shed 5 bases and J 3 bases; nucleotides not matched to a gene: 13. In germline, CDR1 is MNHEY, CDR2 SMNVEV (reference sequence). CDR3 size: 17 residues. In nucleotides, the CDR3 is TGTGCCAGCAGTCTGTCTTCGCCGGGACAGGGTTACACTGAAGCTTTCTTT. Its translation: CASSLSSPGQGYTEAFF.

This clonotype appeared many times. The V gene is TRBV5-1, the J gene TRBJ2-1, with 15 bases that match TRBD2. V dropped 3 bases and J dropped 6; count of bases not matched to a gene: 4. The CDR3 is 16 amino acids. Germline V lookup: CDR1 SGHRS, CDR2 YFSETQ. The CDR3 is CASSWTSGGAINEQFF. The CDR3 nucleotides are TGCGCCAGCAGCTGGACTAGCGGGGGGGCTATCAATGAGCAGTTCTTC.

This clonotype occurred a few times. The chain is built from TRBV5-5 and TRBJ2-3, with D possibly being TRBD1 or TRBD2 (6 bases each). V lost 3 bases and J lost 3, with 14 bases in between. CDR1 is SGHKS, CDR2 YYEKEE, per germline (reference sequence). The CDR3 sequence is 15 residues long. The CDR3 DNA reads TGTGCCAGCAGCTCGGACGGGGGCCCTACAGATACGCAGTATTTT. This gives the protein CASSSDGGPTDTQYF.

This clonotype has just a few counts. This chain joins TRBV6-6 and TRBJ2-5; a possible D gene is TRBD1 (6 bases). Trimming pared 2 bases from V and 4 bases from J, leaving 11 bases between. This CDR3 has 14 amino acids. Germline loops: CDR1 MNHNY, CDR2 SVGAGI (reference sequence). The CDR3 spells CASSYLDSRETQYF. For the CDR3, the DNA is TGTGCCAGCAGTTACCTGGACAGCCGAGAGACCCAGTACTTC.

This clonotype has a handful of counts. V is TRBV6-2 or TRBV6-3 and J is TRBJ2-7; D may be TRBD2 (6 bases). V lost 2 bases to trimming and J lost 0 bases, with 14 bases between them. The CDR3 extends over 16 amino acids. Germline V lookup: CDR1 MNHEY, CDR2 SVGEGT. The CDR3 sequence: CASSYRPAGYSYEQYV. For the CDR3, the DNA is TGTGCCAGCAGTTACCGCCCCGCGGGATACTCCTACGAGCAGTACGTC.

This clonotype was detected ten times or more. This chain joins TRBV6-6 and TRBJ2-7; the match to TRBD1 covers 7 bases. From germline, CDR1 is MNHNY and CDR2 SVGAGI (reference sequence). The CDR3 length is 13 residues. Germline trimming cut 7 bases from V and 3 bases from J; bases unmatched to any gene: 6. The CDR3 nucleotides read TGTGCCAGCATGCCGGGACAGCTCTACGAGCAGTACTTC. This sequence encodes CASMPGQLYEQYF.

This clonotype was seen more than once but under ten times. V and J are TRBV15 and TRBJ2-1, with 8 bases matching TRBD2. Germline V gives CDR1 LNHNV, CDR2 YYDKDF (reference sequence). This CDR3 region has 16 residues. With 0 bases clipped from V and 8 bases from J, the junction kept 9 bases outside the gene matches. For the CDR3, the DNA is TGTGCCACCAGCAGAGATTTGGCGGGGGGCCTTGATGAGCAGTTCTTC. It specifies CATSRDLAGGLDEQFF. Full variable domain (missing parts from reference TRBV15 and TRBJ2-1): DAMVIQNPRYQVTQFGKPVTLSCSQTLNHNVMYWYQQKSSQAPKLLFHYYDKDFNNEADTPDNFQSRRPNTSFCFLDIRSPGLGDTAMYLCATSRDLAGGLDEQFFGPGTRLTVL.

DNA of the CDR3: TGTGCCAGCATGGACAGGTCCTCCTATAATTCACCCCTCCACTTT. Its protein product is CASMDRSSYNSPLHF. This chain connects TRBV2 to TRBJ1-6; 7 nucleotides agree with TRBD1. The CDR3 has 15 amino acids. Losses at the gene ends were 7 bases for V and 0 bases for J; bases not matched to a gene: 3. Looked up from germline, CDR1 is SNHLY and CDR2 is FYNNEI.

This chain links TRBV23-1 with TRBJ1-2; D is unclear. TRBV23-1 is an ORF, and what it does is uncertain. V was shortened by 0 bases and J by 5 bases, with 7 bases between the two germline ends. The CDR3 runs to 13 residues. CDR3 nucleotide sequence: TGCGCCAGCAGTCAATCGCCCCGTTATGGCTACACCTTC. It specifies CASSQSPRYGYTF.